This T cell receptor beta chain was captured in a study of T cell repertoires in cytomegalovirus infection. Each CDR3 protein gets one entry after TCRdb re-called the reads with MiXCR. The table includes roughly 630,000 distinct CDR3 sequences, 20% to 25% detected once. As concerns this clonotype: One junction end disagrees with the germline gene, perhaps due to a read error.

Sequencing was done on a sample of CD8+ T cells from PBMCs. The receptor was derived from a human donor in good health (CMV status not recorded). Some clones in this sample may be carry-over from other donors' samples.

DNA for the CDR3: TGTGTCAGCAGCCTCGGAACCGGGGGTTTTTACAATGAGCAGTTCTTC. Translation: CVSSLGTGGFYNEQFF. The V gene is TRBV7-6, the J gene TRBJ2-1; tentatively, D is TRBD2 (6 bases). Germline loops: CDR1 SGHVS, CDR2 FNYEAQ. The CDR3 loop spans 16 amino acids.